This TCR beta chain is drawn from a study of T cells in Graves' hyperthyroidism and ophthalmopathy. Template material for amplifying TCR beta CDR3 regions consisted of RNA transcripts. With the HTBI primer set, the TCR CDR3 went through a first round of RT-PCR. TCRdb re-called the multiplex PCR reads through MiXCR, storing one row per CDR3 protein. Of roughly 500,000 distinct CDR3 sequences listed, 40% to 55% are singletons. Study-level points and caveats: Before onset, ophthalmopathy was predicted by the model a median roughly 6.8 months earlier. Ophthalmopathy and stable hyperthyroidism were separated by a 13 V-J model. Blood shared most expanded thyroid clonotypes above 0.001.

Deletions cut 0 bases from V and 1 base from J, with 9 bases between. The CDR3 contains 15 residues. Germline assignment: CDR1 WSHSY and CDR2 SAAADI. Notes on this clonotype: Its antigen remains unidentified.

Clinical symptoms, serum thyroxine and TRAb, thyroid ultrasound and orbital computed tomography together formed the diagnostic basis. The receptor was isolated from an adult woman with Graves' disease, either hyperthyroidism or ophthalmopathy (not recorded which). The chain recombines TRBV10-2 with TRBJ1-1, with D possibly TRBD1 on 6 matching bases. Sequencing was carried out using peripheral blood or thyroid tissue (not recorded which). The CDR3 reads CASSESGGRNTEAFF. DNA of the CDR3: TGCGCCAGCAGTGAGTCGGGGGGGCGGAACACTGAAGCTTTCTTT.